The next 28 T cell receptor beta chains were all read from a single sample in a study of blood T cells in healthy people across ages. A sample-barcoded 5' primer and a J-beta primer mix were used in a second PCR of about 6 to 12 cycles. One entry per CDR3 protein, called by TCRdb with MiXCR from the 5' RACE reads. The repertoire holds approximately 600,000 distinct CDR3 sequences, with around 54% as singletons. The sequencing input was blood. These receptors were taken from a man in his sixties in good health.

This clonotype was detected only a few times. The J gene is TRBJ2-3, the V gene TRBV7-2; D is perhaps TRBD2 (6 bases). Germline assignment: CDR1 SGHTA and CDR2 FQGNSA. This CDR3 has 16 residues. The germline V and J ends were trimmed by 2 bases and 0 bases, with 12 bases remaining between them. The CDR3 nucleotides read TGTGCCAGCAGCTTATCAGGCGGGGTCAGCACAGATACGCAGTATTTT. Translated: CASSLSGGVSTDTQYF.

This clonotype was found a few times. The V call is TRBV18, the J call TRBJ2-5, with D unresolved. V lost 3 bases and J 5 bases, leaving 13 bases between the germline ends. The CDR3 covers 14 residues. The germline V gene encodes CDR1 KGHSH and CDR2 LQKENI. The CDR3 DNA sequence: TGTGCCAGCTCACCGCGGCTGCCCTTGGAGACCCAGTACTTC. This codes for CASSPRLPLETQYF.

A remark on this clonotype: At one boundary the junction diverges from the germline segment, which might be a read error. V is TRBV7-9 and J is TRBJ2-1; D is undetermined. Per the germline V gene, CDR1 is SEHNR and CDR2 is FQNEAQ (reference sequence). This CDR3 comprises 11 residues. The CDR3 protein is CSSSFMDEQFF. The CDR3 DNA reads TGTTCCAGCAGCTTTATGGATGAGCAGTTCTTC.

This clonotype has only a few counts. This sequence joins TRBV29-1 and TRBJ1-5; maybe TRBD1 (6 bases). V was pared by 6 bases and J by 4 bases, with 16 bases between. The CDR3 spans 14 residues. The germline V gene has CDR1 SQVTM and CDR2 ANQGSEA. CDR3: CSVAAGDQNQPQHF. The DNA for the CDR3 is TGCAGCGTAGCGGCAGGGGATCAAAATCAGCCCCAGCATTTT.

For the CDR3, the DNA is TGTGCCAGCAGTGAGACAGGGGGCTTTGGCAAAAACATTCAGTACTTC. Amino acids: CASSETGGFGKNIQYF. This chain joins TRBV6-1 and TRBJ2-4; 10 bases match TRBD1. CDR3 length equals 16 residues. With 3 bases clipped from V and 3 bases from J, the junction kept 5 bases outside the gene matches. Germline V gives CDR1 MNHNS, CDR2 SASEGT.

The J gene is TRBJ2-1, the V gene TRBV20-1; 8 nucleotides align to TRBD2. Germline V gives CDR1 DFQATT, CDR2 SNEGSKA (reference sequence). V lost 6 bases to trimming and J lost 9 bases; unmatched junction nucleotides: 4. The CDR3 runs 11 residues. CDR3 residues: CSARGLAEQFF. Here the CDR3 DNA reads TGCAGTGCCCGCGGACTAGCTGAGCAGTTCTTC.

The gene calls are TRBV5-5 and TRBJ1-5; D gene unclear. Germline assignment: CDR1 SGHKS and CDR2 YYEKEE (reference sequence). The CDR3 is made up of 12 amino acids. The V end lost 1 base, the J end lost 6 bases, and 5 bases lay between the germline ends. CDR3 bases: TGTGCCAGCAGCTTGAATAGTCAGCCCCAGCATTTT. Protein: CASSLNSQPQHF.

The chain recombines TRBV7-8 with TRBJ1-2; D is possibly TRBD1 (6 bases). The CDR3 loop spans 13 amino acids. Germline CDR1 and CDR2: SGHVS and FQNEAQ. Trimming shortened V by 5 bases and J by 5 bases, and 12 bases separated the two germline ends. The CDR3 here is CASSKRTDYGYTF. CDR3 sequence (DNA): TGTGCCAGCAGCAAACGGACAGATTATGGCTACACCTTC.

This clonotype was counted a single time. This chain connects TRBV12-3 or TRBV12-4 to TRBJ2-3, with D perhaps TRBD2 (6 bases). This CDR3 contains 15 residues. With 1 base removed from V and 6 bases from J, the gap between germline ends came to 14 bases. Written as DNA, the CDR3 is TGTGCCAGCAGTTTAGGTCTAGCGCATCCCGATACGCAGTATTTT. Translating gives CASSLGLAHPDTQYF.

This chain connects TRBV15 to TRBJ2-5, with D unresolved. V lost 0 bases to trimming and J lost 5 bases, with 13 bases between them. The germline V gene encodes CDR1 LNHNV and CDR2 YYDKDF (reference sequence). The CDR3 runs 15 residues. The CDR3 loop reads CATSRDPTGSETQYF. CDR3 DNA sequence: TGTGCCACCAGCAGAGATCCCACCGGTAGCGAGACCCAGTACTTC.

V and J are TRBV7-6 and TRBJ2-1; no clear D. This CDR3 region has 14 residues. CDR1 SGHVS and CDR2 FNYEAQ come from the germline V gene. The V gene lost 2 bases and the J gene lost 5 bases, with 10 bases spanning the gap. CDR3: CASSLTRADNEQFF. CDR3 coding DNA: TGTGCCAGCAGCTTAACCAGAGCTGACAATGAGCAGTTCTTC.

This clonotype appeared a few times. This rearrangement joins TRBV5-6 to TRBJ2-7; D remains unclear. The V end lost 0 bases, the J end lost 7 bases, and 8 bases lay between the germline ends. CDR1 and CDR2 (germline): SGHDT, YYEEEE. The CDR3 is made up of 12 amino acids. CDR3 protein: CASSLGLWEQYF. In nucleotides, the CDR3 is TGTGCCAGCAGCTTGGGCCTCTGGGAGCAGTACTTC.

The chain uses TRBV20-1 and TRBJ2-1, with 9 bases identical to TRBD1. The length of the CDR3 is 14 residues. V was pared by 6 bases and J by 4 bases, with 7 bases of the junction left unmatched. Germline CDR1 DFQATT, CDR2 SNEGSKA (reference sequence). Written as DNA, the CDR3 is TGCAGTGCCATCCCGGGACAGGGATACAATGAGCAGTTCTTC. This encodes CSAIPGQGYNEQFF.

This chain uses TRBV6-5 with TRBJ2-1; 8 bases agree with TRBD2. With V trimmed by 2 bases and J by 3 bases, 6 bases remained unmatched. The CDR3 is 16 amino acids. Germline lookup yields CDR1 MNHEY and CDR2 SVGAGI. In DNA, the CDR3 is TGTGCCAGCAGTTACCTCTCGAGCGGGGGCTACAATGAGCAGTTCTTC. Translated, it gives CASSYLSSGGYNEQFF.

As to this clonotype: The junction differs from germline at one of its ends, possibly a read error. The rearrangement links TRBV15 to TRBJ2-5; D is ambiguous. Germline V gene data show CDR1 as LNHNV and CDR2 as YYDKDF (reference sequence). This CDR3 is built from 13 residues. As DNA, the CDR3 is TGTGACACCAGCAGAGATGCCGTGGAGACCCAGTACTTC. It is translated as CDTSRDAVETQYF.

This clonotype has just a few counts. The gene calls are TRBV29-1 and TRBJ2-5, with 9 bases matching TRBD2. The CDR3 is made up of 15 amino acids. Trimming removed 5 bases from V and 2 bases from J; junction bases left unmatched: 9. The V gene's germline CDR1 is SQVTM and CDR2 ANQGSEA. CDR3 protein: CSVRLAGSPQETQYF. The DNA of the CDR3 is TGCAGCGTTCGTCTAGCGGGGTCTCCACAAGAGACCCAGTACTTC.

In DNA form, the CDR3 reads TGTGCCAGCAGAAGCCCAGGGATGGAGACCCAGTACTTC. Translating it yields CASRSPGMETQYF. This chain connects TRBV6-5 to TRBJ2-5; perhaps TRBD1 as D (5 bases). V was pared by 6 bases and J by 5 bases, with 13 bases between. CDR3 length: 13 residues. Germline V gene data show CDR1 as MNHEY and CDR2 as SVGAGI.

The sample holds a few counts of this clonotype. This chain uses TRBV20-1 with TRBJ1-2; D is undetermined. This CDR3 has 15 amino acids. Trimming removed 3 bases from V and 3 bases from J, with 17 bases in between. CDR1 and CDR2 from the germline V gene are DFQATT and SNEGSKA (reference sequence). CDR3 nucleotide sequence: TGCAGTGCTAGGGCCCCCGGCGAGGCGGACTATGGCTACACCTTC. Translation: CSARAPGEADYGYTF.

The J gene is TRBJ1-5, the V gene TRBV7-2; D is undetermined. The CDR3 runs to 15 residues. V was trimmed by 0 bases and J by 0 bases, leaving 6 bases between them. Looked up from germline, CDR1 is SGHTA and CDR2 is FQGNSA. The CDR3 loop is CASSLAQYSNQPQHF. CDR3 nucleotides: TGTGCCAGCAGCTTAGCCCAGTATAGCAATCAGCCCCAGCATTTT. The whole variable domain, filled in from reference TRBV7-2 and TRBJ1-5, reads GAGVSQSPSNKVTEKGKDVELRCDPISGHTALYWYRQSLGQGLEFLIYFQGNSAPDKSGLPSDRFSAERTGGSVSTLTIQRTQQEDSAVYLCASSLAQYSNQPQHFGDGTRLSIL.

CDR3 protein: CASSSASGGGNKQYF. CDR3 sequence (DNA): TGCGCCAGCAGCTCGGCTAGCGGGGGAGGGAATAAGCAGTACTTC. The V call is TRBV5-1, the J call TRBJ2-7; TRBD2 aligns across 10 bases. Germline V gene data show CDR1 as SGHRS and CDR2 as YFSETQ. The length of the CDR3 is 15 residues. The ends lost 3 bases at V and 8 bases at J; junction bases unmatched: 11. Drawing the rest from reference TRBV5-1 and TRBJ2-7, the complete variable domain is KAGVTQTPRYLIKTRGQQVTLSCSPISGHRSVSWYQQTPGQGLQFLFEYFSETQRNKGNFPGRFSGRQFSNSRSEMNVSTLELGDSALYLCASSSASGGGNKQYFGPGTRLTVT.

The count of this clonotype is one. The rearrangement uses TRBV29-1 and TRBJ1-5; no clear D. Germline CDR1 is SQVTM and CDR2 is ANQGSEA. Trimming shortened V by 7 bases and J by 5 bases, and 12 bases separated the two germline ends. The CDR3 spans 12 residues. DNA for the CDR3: TGCAGCGCGGGATTCGGAGATCAGCCCCAGCATTTT. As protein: CSAGFGDQPQHF.

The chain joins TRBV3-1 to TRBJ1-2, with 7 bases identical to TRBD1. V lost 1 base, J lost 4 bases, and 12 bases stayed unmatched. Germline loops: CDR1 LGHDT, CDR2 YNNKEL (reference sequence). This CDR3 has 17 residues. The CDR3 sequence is CASSQAPGQRSSYGYTF. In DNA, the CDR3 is TGTGCCAGCAGCCAAGCGCCGGGACAGAGGTCGTCCTATGGCTACACCTTC.

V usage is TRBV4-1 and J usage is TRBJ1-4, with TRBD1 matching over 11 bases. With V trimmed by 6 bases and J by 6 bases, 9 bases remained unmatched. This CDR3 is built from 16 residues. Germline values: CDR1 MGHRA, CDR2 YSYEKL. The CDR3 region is CASRSDRGRVDEKLFF. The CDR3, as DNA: TGCGCCAGCAGGTCGGACAGGGGGCGGGTGGATGAAAAACTGTTTTTT.

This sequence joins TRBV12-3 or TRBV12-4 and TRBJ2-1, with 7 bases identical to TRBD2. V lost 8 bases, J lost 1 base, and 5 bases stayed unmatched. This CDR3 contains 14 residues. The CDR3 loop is CASGGVGSYNEQFF. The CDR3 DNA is TGTGCCAGCGGGGGGGTCGGGTCCTACAATGAGCAGTTCTTC.

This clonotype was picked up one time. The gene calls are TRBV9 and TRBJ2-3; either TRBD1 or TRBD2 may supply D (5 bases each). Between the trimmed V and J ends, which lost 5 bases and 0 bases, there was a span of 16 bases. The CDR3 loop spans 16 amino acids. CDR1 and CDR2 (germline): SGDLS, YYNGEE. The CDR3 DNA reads TGTGCCAGCAGTCAGGGAGTCGGGCCTAGCACAGATACGCAGTATTTT. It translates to CASSQGVGPSTDTQYF.

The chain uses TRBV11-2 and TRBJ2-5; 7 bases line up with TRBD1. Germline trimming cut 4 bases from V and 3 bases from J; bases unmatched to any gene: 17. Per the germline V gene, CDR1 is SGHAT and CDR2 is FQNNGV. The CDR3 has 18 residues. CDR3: CASSSSRLPTGREETQYF. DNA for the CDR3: TGTGCCAGCAGCTCGAGCCGCCTTCCGACAGGGCGGGAAGAGACCCAGTACTTC.

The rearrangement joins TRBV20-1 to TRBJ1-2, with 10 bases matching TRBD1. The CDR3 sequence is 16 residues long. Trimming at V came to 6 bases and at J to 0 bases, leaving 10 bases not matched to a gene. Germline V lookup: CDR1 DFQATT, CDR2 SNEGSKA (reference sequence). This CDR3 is CSATPGQGPSNYGYTF. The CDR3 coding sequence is TGCAGTGCCACCCCGGGACAGGGGCCCTCTAACTATGGCTACACCTTC.

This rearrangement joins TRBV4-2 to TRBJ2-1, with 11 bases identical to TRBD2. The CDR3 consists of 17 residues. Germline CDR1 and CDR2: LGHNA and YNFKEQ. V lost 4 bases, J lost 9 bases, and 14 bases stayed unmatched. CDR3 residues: CASSLLAGVSLGGEQFF. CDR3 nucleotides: TGTGCCAGCAGCCTACTAGCGGGGGTCTCCCTGGGGGGTGAGCAGTTCTTC.